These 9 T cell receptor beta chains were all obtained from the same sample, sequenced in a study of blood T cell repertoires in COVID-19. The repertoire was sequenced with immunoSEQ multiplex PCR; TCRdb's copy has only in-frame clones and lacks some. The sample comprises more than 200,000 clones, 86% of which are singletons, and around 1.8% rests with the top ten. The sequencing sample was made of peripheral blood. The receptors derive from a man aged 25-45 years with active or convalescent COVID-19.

The DNA of the CDR3 is TGTGCCAGCAGCTTTTCAGGGATCAGCAATGAGCAGTTCTTC. Protein sequence: CASSFSGISNEQFF. The J gene is TRBJ2-1, the V gene TRBV7-8, with a tentative D call TRBD1 (5 bases). This CDR3 contains 14 residues. The germline CDR1 and CDR2 sequences are SGHVS and FQNEAQ. Trimming removed 3 bases from V and 6 bases from J, with 12 bases in between.

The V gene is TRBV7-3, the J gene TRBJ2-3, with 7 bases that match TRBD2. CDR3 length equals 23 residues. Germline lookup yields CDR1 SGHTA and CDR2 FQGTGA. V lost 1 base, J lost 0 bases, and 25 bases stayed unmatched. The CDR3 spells CASSLNRGGARLDPHTSTDTQYF. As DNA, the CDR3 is TGTGCCAGCAGCTTAAATAGGGGAGGGGCCCGACTCGACCCCCACACTAGCACAGATACGCAGTATTTT. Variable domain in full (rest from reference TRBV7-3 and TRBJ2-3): GAGVSQTPSNKVTEKGKYVELRCDPISGHTALYWYRQSLGQGPEFLIYFQGTGAADDSGLPNDRFFAVRPEGSVSTLKIQRTERGDSAVYLCASSLNRGGARLDPHTSTDTQYFGPGTRLTVL.

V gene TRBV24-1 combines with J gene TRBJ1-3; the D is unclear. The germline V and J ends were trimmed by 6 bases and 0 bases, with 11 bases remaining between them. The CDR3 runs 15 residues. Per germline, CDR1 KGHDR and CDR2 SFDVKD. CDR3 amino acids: CATSQAIFSGNTIYF. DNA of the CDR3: TGTGCCACCAGTCAGGCGATTTTCTCTGGAAACACCATATATTTT.

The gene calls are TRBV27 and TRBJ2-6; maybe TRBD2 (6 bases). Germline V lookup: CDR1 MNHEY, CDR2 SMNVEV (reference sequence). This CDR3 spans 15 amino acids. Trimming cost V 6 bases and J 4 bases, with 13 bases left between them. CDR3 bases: TGTGCCAGCAGGCCGGAGGGGCACGGGGCCAACGTCCTGACTTTC. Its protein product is CASRPEGHGANVLTF.

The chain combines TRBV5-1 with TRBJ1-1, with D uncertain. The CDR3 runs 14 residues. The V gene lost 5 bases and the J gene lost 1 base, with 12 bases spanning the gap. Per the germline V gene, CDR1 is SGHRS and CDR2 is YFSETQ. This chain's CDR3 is CASRDGGQNTEAFF. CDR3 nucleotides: TGCGCCAGCAGGGATGGCGGCCAGAACACTGAAGCTTTCTTT.

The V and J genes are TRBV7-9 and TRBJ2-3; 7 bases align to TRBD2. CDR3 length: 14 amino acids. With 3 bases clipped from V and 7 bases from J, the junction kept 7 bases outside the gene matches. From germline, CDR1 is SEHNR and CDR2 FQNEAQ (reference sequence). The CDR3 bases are TGTGCCAGCAGCTTTGGTACTAGCGAAAATACGCAGTATTTT. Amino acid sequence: CASSFGTSENTQYF.

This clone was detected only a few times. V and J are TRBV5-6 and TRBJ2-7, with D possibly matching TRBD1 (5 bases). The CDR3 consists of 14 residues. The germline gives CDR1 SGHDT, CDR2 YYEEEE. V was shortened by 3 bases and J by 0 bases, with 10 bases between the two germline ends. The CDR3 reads CASSWTRSSYEQYF. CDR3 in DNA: TGTGCCAGCAGCTGGACAAGGAGCTCCTACGAGCAGTACTTC.

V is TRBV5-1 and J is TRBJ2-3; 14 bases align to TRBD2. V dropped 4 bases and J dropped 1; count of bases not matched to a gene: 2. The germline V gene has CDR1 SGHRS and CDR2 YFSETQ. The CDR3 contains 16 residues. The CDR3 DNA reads TGCGCCAGCAGCCCGGGACTAGCGGGGGGCACAGATACGCAGTATTTT. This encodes CASSPGLAGGTDTQYF.

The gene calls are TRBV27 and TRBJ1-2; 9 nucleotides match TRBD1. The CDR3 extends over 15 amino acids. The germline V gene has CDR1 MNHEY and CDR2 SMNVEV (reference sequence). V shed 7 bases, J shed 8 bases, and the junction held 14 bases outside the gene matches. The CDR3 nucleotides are TGTGCCAGCACAACGGCTCCCGGGACAGGGTTCGGCTACACCTTC. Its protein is CASTTAPGTGFGYTF.